This T cell receptor beta chain is drawn from a study of shared clonotypes between healthy human individuals. Study in general: The donor group consisted of a couple of women and a few men, aged 18 to 49. Each donor's CD4 naive and CD4 memory cells filled three plates apiece, CD8 naive two, and CD8 memory one.

Trimming removed 3 bases at V and 2 bases at J, with 11 bases between. The germline V gene encodes CDR1 ENHRY and CDR2 SYGVKD. The CDR3 totals 14 residues. Study outcomes and limitations: Sampling covered nothing but blood. Tissue TCR repertoires likely differ from those found in blood. When compared with the clonotypes that were shared by all four sorted-subset donors, the non-shared clonotypes turned out to have lower generation probabilities.

The protocol was immunoSEQ multiplex PCR, while the TCRdb copy is restricted to in-frame clones and leaves out a portion. The sample lists some 2,400,000 clones, almost 96% seen once, with roughly 0.13% in the top ten. Concerning this clone itself: Its antigen is undetermined.

The chain couples TRBV10-3 to TRBJ2-7, with D uncertain. Sequencing input: naive CD4+ T cells sorted from blood. The subset here: CD45RA+ positively selected. The sequence was obtained from a man aged 18 to 30 in good health. CDR3 sequence: CAISEFSGAYEQYF. In nucleotides, the CDR3 is TGTGCCATCAGTGAATTCAGTGGGGCCTACGAGCAGTACTTC.